Below are 27 T cell receptor beta chains sequenced from a single sample in a study of vaccination and CD4 T cells after COVID-19. Indicated treatment: roughly ten-day PBMC culture with coronavirus spike peptide pools or control peptides (ViraFEST assay). Sequencing of the DNA from cultured CD4+ T cells was carried out with the Oncomine TCR Beta short-read assay. TCRdb re-called the PCR reads with MiXCR, one entry per CDR3 protein. This table has some 16,000 distinct CDR3 sequences, around 52% appearing once. These receptors are not linked to any known antigen. Sequences were derived from CD4+ T cells from blood, cultured in vitro, sampled before SARS-CoV-2 vaccination. The receptors come from a human donor who had recovered from COVID-19.

This clonotype occurred a few times. The chain recombines TRBV2 with TRBJ2-3, with a tentative D call TRBD2 (6 bases). V was trimmed by 7 bases and J by 0 bases, leaving 11 bases between them. This CDR3 has 14 residues. CDR1 and CDR2 (germline): SNHLY, FYNNEI. CDR3 coding DNA: TGTGCCAGCAAGGGCGGGGCTAGCACAGATACGCAGTATTTT. Its translation is CASKGGASTDTQYF.

This clonotype was seen only a few times. J is TRBJ2-1 and V is TRBV20-1; 12 positions match TRBD2. V was pared by 5 bases and J by 9 bases, with 11 bases of the junction left unmatched. Germline CDR1 DFQATT, CDR2 SNEGSKA (reference sequence). The CDR3 consists of 15 residues. The CDR3, as DNA: TGCAGTGCTCCGCCCCTGTCTAGCGGGAGGGGTGAGCAGTTCTTC. This codes for CSAPPLSSGRGEQFF.

The J gene is TRBJ2-2, the V gene TRBV25-1, with 7 bases lining up with TRBD1. Germline assignment: CDR1 MGHDK and CDR2 SYGVNS. This CDR3 has 15 amino acids. The V gene end was trimmed by 7 bases and the J gene end by 1 base; junction bases not matched to a gene: 6. The CDR3 region is CASTSDRQNTGELFF. The CDR3 region has the DNA TGTGCCAGCACCTCGGACAGGCAGAACACCGGGGAGCTGTTTTTT.

The rearrangement joins TRBV12-3 or TRBV12-4 to TRBJ1-1; maybe TRBD1 (5 bases). V lost 3 bases to trimming and J lost 6 bases, with 11 bases between them. This CDR3 is built from 13 residues. CDR3: CASSFQGTAEAFF. CDR3 in DNA: TGTGCCAGCAGTTTCCAGGGAACCGCTGAAGCTTTCTTT.

The chain's CDR3 is CASSLAGPPNSPLHF. For the CDR3, the DNA is TGTGCCAGCAGCTTAGCGGGACCGCCTAATTCACCCCTCCACTTT. V usage is TRBV7-2 and J usage is TRBJ1-6; D is possibly TRBD1 (5 bases). Germline-derived CDR1 and CDR2 are SGHTA and FQGNSA. Trimming pared 0 bases from V and 6 bases from J, leaving 9 bases between. This CDR3 is 15 amino acids long. Filled out from reference TRBV7-2 and TRBJ1-6, the complete variable domain reads GAGVSQSPSNKVTEKGKDVELRCDPISGHTALYWYRQSLGQGLEFLIYFQGNSAPDKSGLPSDRFSAERTGGSVSTLTIQRTQQEDSAVYLCASSLAGPPNSPLHFGNGTRLTVT.

Only a few counts were recorded for this clonotype. The gene calls are TRBV2 and TRBJ1-2; unclear D gene. Germline CDR1 SNHLY, CDR2 FYNNEI. V lost 0 bases to trimming and J lost 4 bases, with 9 bases between them. CDR3 length: 14 amino acids. CDR3 protein: CASSEAQSGYGYTF. CDR3 sequence (DNA): TGTGCCAGCAGTGAAGCGCAGTCAGGCTATGGCTACACCTTC.

V gene TRBV24-1 combines with J gene TRBJ2-3, with D perhaps TRBD2 (6 bases). This CDR3 spans 18 amino acids. Trimming took 3 bases from V and 5 from J, leaving 23 bases between them. From germline, CDR1 is KGHDR and CDR2 SFDVKD. For the CDR3, the DNA is TGTGCCACCAGTGATCCCGCCCCCACGGGAGCGTACCTAGATACGCAGTATTTT. Its translation: CATSDPAPTGAYLDTQYF.

The chain has TRBV6-5 and TRBJ2-5; 9 bases align to TRBD1. Germline loops: CDR1 MNHEY, CDR2 SVGAGI. The trim removed 4 bases at V and 2 bases at J, leaving 8 bases unmatched. CDR3 length equals 16 residues. The DNA of the CDR3 is TGTGCCAGCAGTTCTTATCCGGGACAGGGACAAGAGACCCAGTACTTC. This sequence encodes CASSSYPGQGQETQYF.

The chain carries TRBV6-2 or TRBV6-3 and TRBJ1-5; no reliable D call. This CDR3 has 14 amino acids. Per the germline V gene, CDR1 is MNHEY and CDR2 is SVGEGT. The V end lost 0 bases, the J end lost 1 base, and 4 bases lay between the germline ends. The CDR3 coding sequence is TGTGCCAGCAGTTACTCCTTCAGCAATCAGCCCCAGCATTTT. Translating gives CASSYSFSNQPQHF.

In DNA form, the CDR3 reads TGTGCCAGCACCCTCTCGACTAGCGGGACGCGAGACAATGAGCAGTTCTTC. The encoded protein is CASTLSTSGTRDNEQFF. This chain connects TRBV12-3 or TRBV12-4 to TRBJ2-1; TRBD2 matches 11 bases. This CDR3 has 17 residues. V lost 7 bases and J lost 5; bases outside the gene matches: 13.

The chain uses TRBV20-1 and TRBJ2-1; D is uncertain. CDR3 length: 10 amino acids. Germline V lookup: CDR1 DFQATT, CDR2 SNEGSKA (reference sequence). V shed 3 bases and J shed 9 bases, with 6 bases lying between them. The CDR3 loop reads CSARSVEQFF. For the CDR3, the DNA is TGCAGTGCTAGGAGCGTTGAGCAGTTCTTC.

V gene TRBV20-1 combines with J gene TRBJ1-3; TRBD1 is a possible D gene (6 bases). The CDR3 spans 16 residues. Germline V gives CDR1 DFQATT, CDR2 SNEGSKA (reference sequence). The V gene lost 2 bases and the J gene lost 0 bases, with 14 bases spanning the gap. Here the CDR3 reads CSARRDDRLSGNTIYF. Written as DNA, the CDR3 is TGCAGTGCTAGACGTGATGACAGGCTCTCTGGAAACACCATATATTTT.

This clonotype was seen once. The chain links TRBV5-4 to TRBJ2-3; D is undetermined. CDR1 SGHNT and CDR2 YYREEE come from the germline V gene (reference sequence). The CDR3 totals 12 residues. Trimming cost V 10 bases and J 0 bases, with 9 bases left between them. The CDR3: CAGGQSTDTQYF. Written as DNA, the CDR3 is TGTGCCGGTGGGCAGAGCACAGATACGCAGTATTTT.

The chain joins TRBV28 to TRBJ2-3; 7 nucleotides agree with TRBD1. This CDR3 region has 14 residues. In germline, CDR1 is MDHEN, CDR2 SYDVKM. The V segment lost 5 bases and the J segment 0 bases; nucleotides outside the gene matches: 2. The CDR3 loop reads CASSLGGSTDTQYF. For the CDR3, the DNA is TGTGCCAGCAGTCTAGGGGGCAGCACAGATACGCAGTATTTT.

In this sample, this clonotype turned up a few times. The chain links TRBV20-1 to TRBJ1-5; possible D gene TRBD1, 5 bases. Germline CDR1 is DFQATT and CDR2 is SNEGSKA (reference sequence). The CDR3 covers 12 residues. Trimming took 6 bases from V and 6 from J, leaving 12 bases between them. As DNA, the CDR3 is TGCAGTGCCGCGAGGGGCGGTCAGCCCCAGCATTTT. This translates into CSAARGGQPQHF.

This clonotype was observed a few times. The V gene is TRBV7-2, the J gene TRBJ1-2; tentative D call: TRBD1 (6 bases). Trimming took off 5 bases at V and 4 bases at J, with 14 bases between the two ends. Germline V gene lookup returns CDR1 SGHTA and CDR2 FQGNSA. This CDR3 has 14 amino acids. CDR3 loop: CASSPPGQIYGYTF. The CDR3 DNA sequence: TGTGCCAGCAGCCCCCCTGGACAGATCTATGGCTACACCTTC.

This clonotype appeared a few times. The chain employs TRBV5-8 and TRBJ2-5, with D unresolved. CDR1 and CDR2 from the germline V gene are SGHTS and YDEGEE. The CDR3 consists of 15 residues. Trimming pared 4 bases from V and 2 bases from J, leaving 15 bases between. The CDR3 protein is CASSARLGLQETQYF. The DNA of the CDR3 is TGTGCCAGCAGCGCGCGGTTAGGGTTGCAAGAGACCCAGTACTTC.

The chain uses TRBV12-3 or TRBV12-4 and TRBJ1-2, with 9 bases that match TRBD1. V shed 4 bases and J 6 bases; nucleotides not matched to a gene: 12. The CDR3 spans 16 residues. The CDR3 DNA is TGTGCCAGCAGTTGGACAGGGGTACGCGGGTCCAATGGCTACACCTTC. This gives the protein CASSWTGVRGSNGYTF.

This rearrangement joins TRBV2 to TRBJ2-7; D is uncertain. V was clipped by 4 bases and J by 5 bases, with 18 bases between them. There are 15 residues in the CDR3. Germline CDR1 is SNHLY and CDR2 is FYNNEI. The CDR3 DNA is TGTGCCAGCAGTGGGTTCAGGTTAGGAAGGGACGAGCAGTACTTC. It is translated as CASSGFRLGRDEQYF.

CDR3 DNA: TGTGCCAGCGGCCTACCGGGAAACTATTCACCCCTCCACTTT. Translating gives CASGLPGNYSPLHF. The gene calls are TRBV6-1 and TRBJ1-6; no clear D. This CDR3 has 14 amino acids. Germline V gene sequence: CDR1 MNHNS, CDR2 SASEGT. Trimming left V 8 bases short and J 8 bases short, with 16 bases between.

This clonotype has more than one count but fewer than ten. V gene TRBV10-3 combines with J gene TRBJ2-1; 10 bases map to TRBD2. The CDR3 totals 13 residues. The germline gives CDR1 ENHRY, CDR2 SYGVKD. V shed 5 bases and J 10 bases; nucleotides not matched to a gene: 5. The CDR3 is CAISYSGGNEQFF. In DNA, the CDR3 is TGTGCCATCAGTTATAGCGGGGGGAACGAGCAGTTCTTC.

This chain joins TRBV5-4 and TRBJ2-5; 7 positions match TRBD2. The CDR3 is made up of 16 amino acids. After removal of 4 bases from V and 2 bases from J, the junction contained 11 bases not matched to a gene. The germline gives CDR1 SGHNT, CDR2 YYREEE (reference sequence). CDR3 coding DNA: TGTGCCAGCAGCCCCCAGAGAGATAGCGGGCAAGAGACCCAGTACTTC. This encodes CASSPQRDSGQETQYF. Full variable domain (outside the CDR3, taken from reference TRBV5-4 and TRBJ2-5): ETGVTQSPTHLIKTRGQQVTLRCSSQSGHNTVSWYQQALGQGPQFIFQYYREEENGRGNFPPRFSGLQFPNYSSELNVNALELDDSALYLCASSPQRDSGQETQYFGPGTRLLVL.

This rearrangement joins TRBV15 to TRBJ1-1; no clear D gene. This CDR3 has 13 residues. Per the germline V gene, CDR1 is LNHNV and CDR2 is YYDKDF (reference sequence). V was pared by 5 bases and J by 4 bases, with 11 bases between. The CDR3 here is CATSERARTEAFF. CDR3 in DNA: TGTGCCACCAGCGAGAGAGCTCGCACTGAAGCTTTCTTT.

The rearrangement uses TRBV20-1 and TRBJ2-3; TRBD1 is a possible D gene (5 bases). Trimming removed 6 bases from V and 0 bases from J, with 10 bases in between. Germline-derived CDR1 and CDR2 are DFQATT and SNEGSKA (reference sequence). The CDR3 covers 13 residues. The CDR3 sequence is CSALGQSTDTQYF. The CDR3 DNA reads TGCAGTGCCCTGGGGCAGAGCACAGATACGCAGTATTTT.

To note about this clonotype: An end of the junction differs from the germline gene, which may be a read error. The chain recombines TRBV24-1 with TRBJ1-5, with D possibly TRBD1 on 6 matching bases. Germline V gene sequence: CDR1 KGHDR, CDR2 SFDVKD. The CDR3 covers 15 residues. DNA of the CDR3: TGCGTCACCAGGGAGGGGGGGCGCAGAGTTCAGCCCCAGCATTTT. It translates to CVTREGGRRVQPQHF.

This clonotype has just a few counts. This chain uses TRBV7-8 with TRBJ1-2; no reliable D call. CDR3 length equals 14 residues. V lost 3 bases to trimming and J lost 4 bases, with 12 bases between them. Germline V gene data show CDR1 as SGHVS and CDR2 as FQNEAQ. For the CDR3, the DNA is TGTGCCAGCAGCTTTTTGCAGGAGGGCTATGGCTACACCTTC. As protein: CASSFLQEGYGYTF.

This clonotype showed up just once. The chain joins TRBV5-1 to TRBJ2-5; D might be TRBD1 or TRBD2, each matching 6 bases. CDR3 size: 14 residues. V was trimmed by 0 bases and J by 5 bases, leaving 11 bases between them. Germline CDR1 is SGHRS and CDR2 is YFSETQ. As DNA, the CDR3 is TGCGCCAGCAGCTTGGAAGGGGGGCTGGAGACCCAGTACTTC. Its protein product is CASSLEGGLETQYF.